This section outlines one T cell receptor beta chain sequence together with its context. The antigen remains unidentified. The entry originates in a study of response to subunit inactivated influenza vaccine. Broader study findings: With each seasonal influenza vaccination, the authors suggested, few new T cells are recruited.

TCRdb analysed the RT-PCR reads with MiXCR anew, one entry per CDR3 protein. Of a few hundred thousand distinct CDR3 sequences in the sample, 9% to 15% are singletons; the top ten hold over 6.5%. Trimming removed 6 bases from V and 3 bases from J, with 15 bases in between. The CDR3 runs 13 residues. The germline gives CDR1 DFQATT, CDR2 SNEGSKA (reference sequence). The sequence came from a man in his fifties or sixties who received an inactivated influenza vaccine. The sample in question was non-naive T cells sorted from PBMCs, obtained 14 days before vaccination. This chain connects TRBV20-1 to TRBJ2-7; D is possibly TRBD1 or TRBD2 (5 bases each). CDR3 in amino acids: CSAPTGTSYEQYF. The CDR3 bases are TGCAGTGCCCCTACAGGCACTAGCTACGAGCAGTACTTC.